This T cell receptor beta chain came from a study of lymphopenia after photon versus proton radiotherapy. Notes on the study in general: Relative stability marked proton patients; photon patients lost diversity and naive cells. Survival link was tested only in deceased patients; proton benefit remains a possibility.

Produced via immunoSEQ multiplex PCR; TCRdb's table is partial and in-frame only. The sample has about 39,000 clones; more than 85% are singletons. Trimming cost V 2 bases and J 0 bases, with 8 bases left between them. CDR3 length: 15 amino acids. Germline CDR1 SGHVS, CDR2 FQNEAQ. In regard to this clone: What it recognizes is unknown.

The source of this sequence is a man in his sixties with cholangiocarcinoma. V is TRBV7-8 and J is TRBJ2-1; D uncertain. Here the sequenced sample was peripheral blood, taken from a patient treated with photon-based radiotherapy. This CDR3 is CASSLQVISYNEQFF. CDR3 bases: TGTGCCAGCAGCTTACAAGTAATCTCCTACAATGAGCAGTTCTTC. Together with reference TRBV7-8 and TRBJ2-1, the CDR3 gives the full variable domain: GAGVSQSPRYKVAKRGQDVALRCDPISGHVSLFWYQQALGQGPEFLTYFQNEAQLDKSGLPSDRFFAERPEGSVSTLKIQRTQQEDSAVYLCASSLQVISYNEQFFGPGTRLTVL.